These 22 T cell receptor beta chains came from one sample sequenced in a study of spatial heterogeneity in lung cancer. TCRdb independently ran MiXCR on the 5' RACE reads; one entry per CDR3 protein. The table records about 52,000 distinct CDR3 sequences, roughly 7.5% of them present only once. The time point is: sample taken at primary tumor resection. The sequenced material consisted of unsorted whole RNA from tumor, nontumor lung or frozen PBMC. The sequenced sample was PBMCs, obtained at surgery. The receptors derive from a female donor with early-stage non-small cell lung cancer.

This clonotype was picked up a small number of times. CDR3 sequence reads: CASSVTSGGAPETQYF. The CDR3 bases are TGTGCCAGCAGCGTGACTAGCGGGGGGGCCCCAGAGACCCAGTACTTC. The chain has TRBV7-2 and TRBJ2-5; 14 nucleotides agree with TRBD2. Trimming took 5 bases from V and 4 from J; bases not matched to a gene: 6. The CDR3 runs to 16 residues. CDR1 is SGHTA, CDR2 FQGNSA, per germline.

The J gene is TRBJ1-1, the V gene TRBV4-1; 8 positions agree with TRBD1. Trimming cost V 5 bases and J 5 bases; bases outside gene matches: 4. The V gene's germline CDR1 is MGHRA and CDR2 YSYEKL. The CDR3 length is 13 residues. CDR3 coding DNA: TGCGCCAGCAGCATACGGGACAGGACTGAAGCTTTCTTT. As protein: CASSIRDRTEAFF.

This clonotype was seen many times. CDR3 bases: TGTGCCAGCAGTATACAGGGGGTCGCTGAAGCTTTCTTT. This gives the protein CASSIQGVAEAFF. V and J are TRBV2 and TRBJ1-1; 8 bases are shared with TRBD1. Germline values: CDR1 SNHLY, CDR2 FYNNEI. The ends lost 5 bases at V and 6 bases at J; junction bases unmatched: 5. CDR3 size: 13 residues.

To note about this clonotype: A much larger clone lies a single base off, so this may be a read error. The chain carries TRBV11-2 and TRBJ2-1; D may match TRBD1 or TRBD2 (6 bases each). The CDR3 has 16 amino acids. Germline V lookup: CDR1 SGHAT, CDR2 FQNNGV. CDR3 sequence: CANSLGGGHFDNEQFF. CDR3 in DNA: TGTGCCAACAGCCTAGGGGGAGGACACTTTGACAATGAGCAGTTCTTC.

This clonotype has a count of ten or more. V and J are TRBV28 and TRBJ1-5; weak D call: TRBD1 (5 bases). Trimming took off 7 bases at V and 1 base at J, with 5 bases between the two ends. Germline V lookup: CDR1 MDHEN, CDR2 SYDVKM. This CDR3 comprises 12 residues. CDR3 sequence reads: CASKGSNQPQHF. CDR3 in DNA: TGTGCCAGCAAGGGGAGCAATCAGCCCCAGCATTTT. Combining the CDR3 with reference TRBV28 and TRBJ1-5 gives the whole variable domain DVKVTQSSRYLVKRTGEKVFLECVQDMDHENMFWYRQDPGLGLRLIYFSYDVKMKEKGDIPEGYSVSREKKERFSLILESASTNQTSMYLCASKGSNQPQHFGDGTRLSIL.

V usage is TRBV20-1 and J usage is TRBJ2-3, with 7 bases identical to TRBD2. Germline V gives CDR1 DFQATT, CDR2 SNEGSKA (reference sequence). The CDR3 covers 16 residues. Germline trimming cut 3 bases from V and 5 bases from J; bases unmatched to any gene: 14. In nucleotides, the CDR3 is TGCAGTGCTAGTAAGGTTGCCGGGGGGACCAGAGATACGCAGTATTTT. Encoded protein: CSASKVAGGTRDTQYF.

This clonotype was counted between two and nine times. A much larger clone lies one base from this, so it may be a read error. The rearrangement uses TRBV3-1 and TRBJ2-5, with 11 bases lining up with TRBD1. The CDR3 spans 16 residues. J was trimmed by 3 bases and V by 0 bases; bases with no gene match: 3. Germline V CDR1 and CDR2: LGHDT, YNNKEL (reference sequence). For the CDR3, the DNA is TGTGCCAGCAGCCAAGAGGGACAGGGGGAGGAAGAGACCCAGTACTTC. This sequence encodes CASSQEGQGEEETQYF.

The chain is built from TRBV10-3 and TRBJ1-1; perhaps TRBD1 as D (5 bases). CDR1 ENHRY and CDR2 SYGVKD come from the germline V gene. This CDR3 is built from 15 residues. Trimming pared 3 bases from V and 6 bases from J, leaving 17 bases between. The CDR3 protein is CAISENLGVSSEAFF. The CDR3, as DNA: TGTGCCATCAGTGAAAATTTGGGGGTCAGCTCTGAAGCTTTCTTT.

Of note for this clonotype: A clone one base away is much larger, so this may be a read error. The J gene is TRBJ2-6, the V gene TRBV7-9, with 7 bases that match TRBD1. This CDR3 is 15 amino acids long. Germline V gives CDR1 SEHNR, CDR2 FQNEAQ (reference sequence). DNA of the CDR3: TGTGCCAGCAGCAGACAGGGCACTGGGACCAACGTCCTGACTTTC. Translated: CASSRQGTGTNVLTF. Full variable domain (rest looked up from reference TRBV7-9 and TRBJ2-6): DTGVSQNPRHKITKRGQNVTFRCDPISEHNRLYWYRQTLGQGPEFLTYFQNEAQLEKSRLLSDRFSAERPKGSFSTLEIQRTEQGDSAMYLCASSRQGTGTNVLTFGAGSRLTVL.

This clonotype was found many times. The chain links TRBV28 to TRBJ1-5; D is ambiguous. With 6 bases removed from V and 0 bases from J, the gap between germline ends came to 3 bases. Per the germline V gene, CDR1 is MDHEN and CDR2 is SYDVKM. The CDR3 sequence is 12 residues long. The CDR3 region has the DNA TGTGCCAGCAGCTATAGCAATCAGCCCCAGCATTTT. Translating it yields CASSYSNQPQHF.

This sequence joins TRBV4-2 and TRBJ2-1, with 8 bases lining up with TRBD2. V shed 4 bases, J shed 3 bases, and the junction held 14 bases outside the gene matches. The CDR3 is 18 residues long. Germline values: CDR1 LGHNA, CDR2 YNFKEQ. The CDR3 reads CASSLVSIAGGLYNEQFF. CDR3 DNA: TGTGCCAGCAGCCTTGTGTCCATTGCGGGGGGCCTCTACAATGAGCAGTTCTTC.

The table lists this clonotype with many counts. The V and J genes are TRBV20-1 and TRBJ2-3; D is undetermined. This CDR3 contains 13 residues. V lost 1 base and J lost 0, with 5 bases in between. Germline loops: CDR1 DFQATT, CDR2 SNEGSKA (reference sequence). The CDR3 DNA reads TGCAGTGCTAGAGTTCCTAGCACAGATACGCAGTATTTT. As protein: CSARVPSTDTQYF.

V usage is TRBV28 and J usage is TRBJ1-2, with 9 bases identical to TRBD1. The germline V gene has CDR1 MDHEN and CDR2 SYDVKM. The CDR3 is 15 residues long. V trimming: 5 bases; J trimming: 8 bases; junction bases outside the gene matches: 12. CDR3 region: CASSLPGQGIGGYTF. The CDR3 DNA is TGTGCCAGCAGTCTCCCGGGACAGGGAATTGGGGGCTACACCTTC.

This clonotype was counted between two and nine times. The CDR3 DNA reads as TGTGCCATCGGTAGCCGGGGGCAGGACACTGAAGCTTTCTTT. It is translated as CAIGSRGQDTEAFF. This rearrangement joins TRBV10-3 to TRBJ1-1; D possibly corresponds to TRBD1 (6 bases). V lost 8 bases, J lost 3 bases, and 16 bases lay in between. Germline V gives CDR1 ENHRY, CDR2 SYGVKD. CDR3 length equals 14 residues.

This clonotype was seen at least ten times. CDR3 region: CASMRERGPDTQYF. In DNA form, the CDR3 reads TGTGCCAGCATGAGAGAGCGGGGTCCAGATACGCAGTATTTT. This chain connects TRBV6-1 to TRBJ2-3; 7 nucleotides align to TRBD2. The junction had 8 bases not matched to a gene; V was cut back by 7 bases and J by 4 bases. CDR3 length: 14 amino acids. Germline V CDR1 and CDR2: MNHNS, SASEGT.

This clonotype was seen ten or more times. The chain links TRBV20-1 to TRBJ2-7; D gene ambiguous. Germline V gives CDR1 DFQATT, CDR2 SNEGSKA (reference sequence). The CDR3 totals 10 residues. Trimming stripped 5 bases from V and 7 bases from J, with 9 bases between. The CDR3, as DNA: TGCAGTGCTCCTTATGGGGAGCAGTACTTC. Translating gives CSAPYGEQYF.

This clonotype was seen ten or more times. The rearrangement uses TRBV20-1 and TRBJ2-1, with D tentatively TRBD2 (6 bases). V was trimmed by 0 bases and J by 2 bases, leaving 11 bases between them. There are 15 residues in the CDR3. Germline-derived CDR1 and CDR2 are DFQATT and SNEGSKA (reference sequence). The CDR3 reads CSARDAGRPYNEQFF. The CDR3, as DNA: TGCAGTGCTAGAGATGCGGGGCGTCCCTACAATGAGCAGTTCTTC.

This clonotype was recorded at least ten times. V and J are TRBV2 and TRBJ2-7, with D maybe TRBD2 (6 bases). The V end was cut by 5 bases, the J end by 5 bases, with 16 bases between. Per germline, CDR1 SNHLY and CDR2 FYNNEI. There are 14 residues in the CDR3. For the CDR3, the DNA is TGTGCCAGCAGTCTGGGACTCCTAATCGACGAGCAGTACTTC. This codes for CASSLGLLIDEQYF.

At least ten counts were recorded for this clonotype. This chain's CDR3 is CASSSPGGSSGNTIYF. The CDR3 DNA reads TGTGCCAGCAGTTCTCCGGGGGGCAGCTCTGGAAACACCATATATTTT. This chain uses TRBV28 with TRBJ1-3; D is possibly TRBD1 (6 bases). Germline V gene data show CDR1 as MDHEN and CDR2 as SYDVKM. Trimming removed 4 bases at V and 0 bases at J, with 13 bases between. The CDR3 covers 16 residues.

This clonotype was seen more than once but under ten times. This chain links TRBV20-1 with TRBJ2-5; 9 bases align to TRBD2. From germline, CDR1 is DFQATT and CDR2 SNEGSKA (reference sequence). The CDR3 is 13 amino acids. The CDR3 nucleotides read TGCAGCGGGAGACTAGCGGCCCAAGAGACCCAGTACTTC. Protein: CSGRLAAQETQYF.

This rearrangement joins TRBV19 to TRBJ2-1; D remains ambiguous. The germline V gene has CDR1 LNHDA and CDR2 SQIVND (reference sequence). Trimming pared 3 bases from V and 6 bases from J, leaving 6 bases between. This CDR3 spans 12 amino acids. This chain's CDR3 is CASSIRPNEQFF. The CDR3 DNA reads TGTGCCAGTAGTATTCGACCCAATGAGCAGTTCTTC.

The V and J genes are TRBV6-5 and TRBJ2-5; no clear D gene. The V and J ends lost 7 bases and 5 bases respectively, with 11 bases between them. The CDR3 has 12 residues. Per germline, CDR1 MNHEY and CDR2 SVGAGI. Written as DNA, the CDR3 is TGTGCCAGCACCTCCATCGGGGAGACCCAGTACTTC. Its protein product is CASTSIGETQYF.